These 11 T cell receptor beta chains share one sample of origin, sequenced in a study of blood T cell repertoires in COVID-19. Sequencing used immunoSEQ multiplex PCR; TCRdb keeps in-frame clones, though not all of them. The sample carries more than 200,000 clones, approximately 81% recorded once. The specimen sequenced was peripheral blood. All receptors come from an elderly woman with acute or convalescent COVID-19.

This clone was detected once. The chain recombines TRBV6-6 with TRBJ1-5; perhaps TRBD1 as D (6 bases). Germline CDR1 and CDR2: MNHNY and SVGAGI (reference sequence). The CDR3 runs 14 residues. The V gene lost 7 bases and the J gene lost 6 bases, with 16 bases spanning the gap. This CDR3 is CASIQGGGSQPQHF. CDR3 nucleotide sequence: TGTGCCAGCATACAGGGAGGGGGTTCTCAGCCCCAGCATTTT.

In nucleotides, the CDR3 is TGTGCCAGCAGTCGGGATTTCCTAAACACTGAAGCTTTCTTT. The encoded protein is CASSRDFLNTEAFF. J is TRBJ1-1 and V is TRBV6-2 or TRBV6-3; D remains ambiguous. The CDR3 covers 14 residues. The germline gives CDR1 MNHEY, CDR2 SVGEGT. V lost 5 bases, J lost 2 bases, and 12 bases lay in between.

The CDR3 region is CASRAGTSTDTQYF. In nucleotides, the CDR3 is TGTGCCAGCAGAGCCGGGACTAGCACAGATACGCAGTATTTT. The rearrangement links TRBV9 to TRBJ2-3; perhaps TRBD2 as D (6 bases). Germline CDR1 and CDR2: SGDLS and YYNGEE. The CDR3 spans 14 residues. Trimming stripped 5 bases from V and 0 bases from J, with 10 bases between.

The J gene is TRBJ2-3, the V gene TRBV4-1; D perhaps matches TRBD2 (5 bases). CDR1 and CDR2 (germline): MGHRA, YSYEKL. V lost 5 bases and J lost 7, with 22 bases in between. The CDR3 is 16 residues long. As DNA, the CDR3 is TGCGCCAGCAGCTCACCTCTGGCGGAGGTTGCGAATACGCAGTATTTT. Translated: CASSSPLAEVANTQYF.

This clone was recorded once. The chain uses TRBV5-1 and TRBJ1-1; D gene uncertain. The V and J ends lost 5 bases and 1 base respectively, with 9 bases between them. The V gene's germline CDR1 is SGHRS and CDR2 YFSETQ. The length of the CDR3 is 13 residues. The CDR3 here is CASSPEWNTEAFF. The DNA of the CDR3 is TGCGCCAGCAGTCCTGAGTGGAACACTGAAGCTTTCTTT.

The chain couples TRBV6-2 or TRBV6-3 to TRBJ2-7; 8 bases are a match to TRBD1. Germline V lookup: CDR1 MNHEY, CDR2 SVGEGT. The CDR3 loop spans 14 amino acids. The J segment lost 3 bases and the V segment lost 5 bases, leaving 6 bases of the junction unmatched. CDR3 region: CASSGTGIDYEQYF. The DNA for the CDR3 is TGTGCCAGCAGTGGGACAGGCATCGACTACGAGCAGTACTTC.

V and J are TRBV3-1 (or the pseudogene TRBV3-2) and TRBJ2-5; the match to TRBD2 covers 10 bases. The germline V gene encodes CDR1 LGHDT and CDR2 YNNKEL (reference sequence). This CDR3 is built from 17 residues. V lost 0 bases and J lost 6; bases outside the gene matches: 10. CDR3 amino acids: CASSQESGGAGGKTQYF. The CDR3 DNA reads TGTGCCAGCAGCCAAGAGAGCGGGGGGGCTGGGGGAAAGACCCAGTACTTC.

V is TRBV7-8 and J is TRBJ1-1; TRBD1 is a possible D gene (6 bases). CDR3 length equals 14 residues. Germline CDR1 SGHVS, CDR2 FQNEAQ. Trimming pared 5 bases from V and 1 base from J, leaving 11 bases between. The CDR3 DNA is TGTGCCAGCAGCGCGGACAGTGGGAACACTGAAGCTTTCTTT. Its protein product is CASSADSGNTEAFF.

CDR3 in DNA: TGTGCCAGCAGCCCCCAGGAGTGGGGCGTCCATGAGCAGTTCTTC. Its protein is CASSPQEWGVHEQFF. The gene calls are TRBV3-1 (or the pseudogene TRBV3-2) and TRBJ2-1; tentative D call: TRBD1 (5 bases). The CDR3 totals 15 residues. Trimming removed 4 bases at V and 8 bases at J, with 18 bases between. Germline CDR1 is LGHDT and CDR2 is YNNKEL (reference sequence).

Turning to this clone: Other DNA variants within this sample encode the same CDR3. The chain has TRBV27 and TRBJ2-5; 9 nucleotides align to TRBD1. V lost 3 bases, J lost 5 bases, and 13 bases stayed unmatched. The CDR3 has 17 amino acids. Germline lookup yields CDR1 MNHEY and CDR2 SMNVEV (reference sequence). CDR3 DNA: TGTGCCAGCAGTTTGGTATTTCAGGACAGGGGTTACGAGACCCAGTACTTC. This gives the protein CASSLVFQDRGYETQYF.

This clone was detected many times. The CDR3 region has the DNA TGTGCCAGCAGCGTACTAGCGGGAATTAACACCGGGGAGCTGTTTTTT. It encodes CASSVLAGINTGELFF. The J gene is TRBJ2-2, the V gene TRBV7-6, with 10 bases identical to TRBD2. Germline V gives CDR1 SGHVS, CDR2 FNYEAQ. J gave up 2 bases and V 5 bases, and 5 bases lay outside the gene matches. The CDR3 has 16 amino acids.